This entry lists 6 T cell receptor beta chains sequenced from one sample in a study of cytomegalovirus exposure and HLA in healthy donors. Researchers ran the PCR with 60 Vbeta and 13 Jbeta primers. Measured with immunoSEQ multiplex PCR; TCRdb has only the in-frame clones, and not every one. The sample contains some 110,000 clones, approximately 70% of which appear only once. Sequences were obtained from PBMCs. These receptors were obtained from a man aged 25-45 years in good health and CMV-seropositive.

The chain carries TRBV5-8 and TRBJ1-5; a weak D match, TRBD1 (6 bases). V was trimmed by 4 bases and J by 1 base, leaving 12 bases between them. CDR3 length: 15 amino acids. Germline assignment: CDR1 SGHTS and CDR2 YDEGEE. The CDR3 sequence: CASSIRTDSNQPQHF. In DNA, the CDR3 is TGTGCCAGCAGCATCAGGACAGACAGCAATCAGCCCCAGCATTTT.

The chain employs TRBV2 and TRBJ1-2, with a tentative D call TRBD1 (6 bases). The CDR3 extends over 17 amino acids. Germline loops: CDR1 SNHLY, CDR2 FYNNEI. V was clipped by 6 bases and J by 4 bases, with 24 bases between them. CDR3 protein: CASSVTFRGAGTYGYTF. CDR3 nucleotide sequence: TGTGCCAGCAGCGTTACCTTCCGGGGGGCAGGGACCTATGGCTACACCTTC.

The V and J genes are TRBV5-6 and TRBJ1-4; 10 bases align to TRBD1. J gave up 3 bases and V 3 bases, and 11 bases lay outside the gene matches. In germline, CDR1 is SGHDT, CDR2 YYEEEE. The length of the CDR3 is 18 residues. The CDR3 DNA is TGTGCCAGCAGCTACTCTGGGACAGGGGCAGGGGCTAATGAAAAACTGTTTTTT. Protein: CASSYSGTGAGANEKLFF.

The chain employs TRBV6-1 and TRBJ1-1, with D possibly being TRBD1 (5 bases). The CDR3 consists of 11 residues. Germline CDR1 and CDR2: MNHNS and SASEGT. Trimming removed 6 bases at V and 5 bases at J, with 7 bases between. The CDR3: CASSQGTEAFF. The CDR3 DNA is TGTGCCAGCAGCCAGGGAACTGAAGCTTTCTTT.

CDR3 amino acids: CASSYGSHTGELFF. Written as DNA, the CDR3 is TGTGCCAGCAGCTACGGGTCGCACACCGGGGAGCTGTTTTTT. The chain couples TRBV5-6 to TRBJ2-2; D unclear. V lost 3 bases to trimming and J lost 3 bases, with 9 bases between them. CDR1 and CDR2 from the germline V gene are SGHDT and YYEEEE. The CDR3 spans 14 residues.

This chain links TRBV9 with TRBJ2-3, with D possibly TRBD1 on 5 matching bases. V was shortened by 7 bases and J by 4 bases, with 10 bases between the two germline ends. Germline loops: CDR1 SGDLS, CDR2 YYNGEE. The CDR3 sequence is 12 residues long. CDR3 in amino acids: CASGAFADTQYF. For the CDR3, the DNA is TGTGCCAGCGGGGCGTTCGCAGATACGCAGTATTTT.